This T cell receptor beta chain was captured in a study of shared clonotypes between healthy human individuals. About this clone itself: Its specificity is unknown.

Whole-study results and caveats: The four-donor shared clonotypes exceeded non-shared clonotypes in generation probability, with non-shared ones scoring lower.

CDR1 and CDR2 from the germline V gene are LGHNA and YSLEER. The ends were cut back, 0 bases at V and 2 bases at J, with 17 bases in the middle. The CDR3 has 17 amino acids. Data came from immunoSEQ multiplex PCR; TCRdb stores just in-frame clones and leaves some out. Of over a million clones listed, 95% to 97% were seen once; the top ten hold 1.2%. The chain employs TRBV4-3 and TRBJ2-7; maybe TRBD1 (6 bases). The sequence came from a man younger than 40 in good health. Sample: naive CD4+ T cells sorted from blood. Indicated subset: CD45RA+ positively selected. This CDR3 is CASSQDLDGGGPYEQYF. CDR3 coding DNA: TGCGCCAGCAGCCAAGATCTGGATGGGGGCGGCCCCTACGAGCAGTACTTC.